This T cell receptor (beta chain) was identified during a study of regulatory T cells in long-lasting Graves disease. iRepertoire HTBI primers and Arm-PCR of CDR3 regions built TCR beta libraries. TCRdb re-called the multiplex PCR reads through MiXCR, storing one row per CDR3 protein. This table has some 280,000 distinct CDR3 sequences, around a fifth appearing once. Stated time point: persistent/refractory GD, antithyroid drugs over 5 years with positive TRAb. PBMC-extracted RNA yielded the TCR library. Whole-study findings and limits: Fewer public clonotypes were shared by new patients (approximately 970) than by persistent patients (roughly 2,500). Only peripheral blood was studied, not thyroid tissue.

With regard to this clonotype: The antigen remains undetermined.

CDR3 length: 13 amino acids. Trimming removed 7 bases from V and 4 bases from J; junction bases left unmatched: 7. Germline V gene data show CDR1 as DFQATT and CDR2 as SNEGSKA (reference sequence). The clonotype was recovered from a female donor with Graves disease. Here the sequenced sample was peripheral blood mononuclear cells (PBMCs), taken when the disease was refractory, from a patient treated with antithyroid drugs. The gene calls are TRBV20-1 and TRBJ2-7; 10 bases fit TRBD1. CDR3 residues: CSVWDRGFYEQYF. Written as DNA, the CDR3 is TGCAGTGTGTGGGACAGGGGATTTTACGAGCAGTACTTC.